The 21 T cell receptor beta chains reported below all come from one sample, sequenced in a study of T cell responses to AZD1222 COVID-19 vaccine. TCRdb keeps only in-frame clones here, not all; method: immunoSEQ multiplex PCR. The sample lists roughly 55,000 clones; more than 80% were seen once. The sequenced sample was peripheral blood, obtained on day 0 of AZD1222 vaccination. The receptors here all came from an adult in good health.

The chain links TRBV24-1 to TRBJ2-3; 7 positions agree with TRBD2. Per the germline V gene, CDR1 is KGHDR and CDR2 is SFDVKD. This CDR3 contains 17 residues. Losses at the gene ends were 0 bases for V and 0 bases for J; bases not matched to a gene: 5. CDR3: CATSDLTRLASTDTQYF. CDR3 nucleotide sequence: TGTGCCACCAGTGATTTGACGCGACTAGCCAGCACAGATACGCAGTATTTT.

The chain combines TRBV12-3 or TRBV12-4 with TRBJ2-7; D gene unclear. Trimming removed 3 bases from V and 6 bases from J, with 9 bases in between. The CDR3 length is 12 residues. The CDR3 DNA follows: TGTGCCAGCAGTTTCAGACCGGCCGAGCAGTACTTC. Amino acid sequence: CASSFRPAEQYF.

The V gene is TRBV6-5, the J gene TRBJ1-1, with TRBD1 as a possible D gene (5 bases). CDR1 and CDR2 from the germline V gene are MNHEY and SVGAGI. The V end lost 6 bases, the J end lost 5 bases, and 19 bases lay between the germline ends. CDR3 length: 15 amino acids. Written as DNA, the CDR3 is TGTGCCAGCAGCCTCCAGCCGGGGGGGAGGACTGAAGCTTTCTTT. Its translation is CASSLQPGGRTEAFF.

This chain uses TRBV2 with TRBJ2-3; 9 positions agree with TRBD1. Per the germline V gene, CDR1 is SNHLY and CDR2 is FYNNEI. Trimming removed 11 bases from V and 3 bases from J; junction bases left unmatched: 3. The CDR3 consists of 12 residues. Here the CDR3 reads CAGGQGTDTQYF. CDR3 nucleotide sequence: TGTGCCGGCGGACAGGGGACAGATACGCAGTATTTT.

The chain has TRBV27 and TRBJ2-5, with D tentatively TRBD1 (6 bases). This CDR3 region has 15 residues. The V end was cut by 5 bases, the J end by 4 bases, with 17 bases between. Germline-derived CDR1 and CDR2 are MNHEY and SMNVEV (reference sequence). DNA of the CDR3: TGTGCCAGCAGTATTACCGGGACAACGAGAGAGACCCAGTACTTC. It yields the protein CASSITGTTRETQYF.

The J gene is TRBJ2-7, the V gene TRBV20-1; no firm D call. V lost 5 bases, J lost 7 bases, and 9 bases lay in between. Germline lookup yields CDR1 DFQATT and CDR2 SNEGSKA (reference sequence). The CDR3 runs 10 residues. The CDR3 spells CSAPEGEQYF. The CDR3 DNA sequence: TGCAGTGCTCCTGAAGGGGAGCAGTACTTC.

This chain uses TRBV18 with TRBJ2-2; D could derive from TRBD1 or TRBD2 (5 bases each). V lost 3 bases, J lost 3 bases, and 14 bases lay in between. The CDR3 spans 16 residues. Looked up from germline, CDR1 is KGHSH and CDR2 is LQKENI. CDR3 nucleotide sequence: TGTGCCAGCTCACCTTTTGGGACCATGGACACCGGGGAGCTGTTTTTT. It is translated as CASSPFGTMDTGELFF.

The genes are TRBV27 and TRBJ2-1; TRBD1 matches at 7 bases. J was trimmed by 4 bases and V by 3 bases; bases with no gene match: 6. CDR1 and CDR2 (germline): MNHEY, SMNVEV (reference sequence). The CDR3 spans 15 residues. This chain's CDR3 is CASSLIGGPYNEQFF. In DNA form, the CDR3 reads TGTGCCAGCAGTTTGATAGGGGGCCCTTACAATGAGCAGTTCTTC.

The chain combines TRBV5-1 with TRBJ2-1, with TRBD2 identical over 11 bases. J lost 7 bases, V lost 1 base, and 19 bases had no gene match. This CDR3 spans 20 amino acids. The germline gives CDR1 SGHRS, CDR2 YFSETQ. The CDR3 sequence is CASSLWRASGRSPLVNEQFF. The CDR3 nucleotides are TGCGCCAGCAGCTTGTGGCGGGCTAGCGGGAGGTCTCCGTTGGTGAATGAGCAGTTCTTC.

The rearrangement links TRBV28 to TRBJ1-2, with 9 bases identical to TRBD1. J gave up 1 base and V 3 bases, and 12 bases lay outside the gene matches. Germline-derived CDR1 and CDR2 are MDHEN and SYDVKM. The CDR3 runs to 18 residues. The DNA of the CDR3 is TGTGCCAGCAGTTTCCTGGGACAGGGTAAACGAAGTAACTATGGCTACACCTTC. Its translation is CASSFLGQGKRSNYGYTF.

V usage is TRBV7-9 and J usage is TRBJ2-7; no clear D gene. Germline V lookup: CDR1 SEHNR, CDR2 FQNEAQ (reference sequence). The V gene lost 3 bases and the J gene lost 3 bases, with 15 bases spanning the gap. The CDR3 has 15 residues. The CDR3 coding sequence is TGTGCCAGCAGCTTCGCGCAGGCGCAATTCTACGAGCAGTACTTC. Translating gives CASSFAQAQFYEQYF.

This clone was seen a single time. The sample contains more than one DNA sequence encoding this CDR3. V is TRBV28 and J is TRBJ1-3, with D perhaps TRBD1 (6 bases). Trimming cost V 1 base and J 3 bases, with 16 bases left between them. CDR3 length: 17 amino acids. Germline V gives CDR1 MDHEN, CDR2 SYDVKM. The CDR3 region is CASSLYSGGLGGNTIYF. The CDR3 DNA reads as TGTGCCAGCAGTTTATATTCGGGGGGCCTTGGTGGAAACACCATATATTTT.

The chain employs TRBV28 and TRBJ1-5; unclear D gene. V lost 5 bases and J 0 bases, leaving 11 bases between the germline ends. The CDR3 is 15 amino acids. Germline values: CDR1 MDHEN, CDR2 SYDVKM. The CDR3 nucleotides are TGTGCCAGCAGTCCGCAGAGTTTTAGCAATCAGCCCCAGCATTTT. The encoded protein is CASSPQSFSNQPQHF.

The chain uses TRBV28 and TRBJ1-5, with unresolved D. The CDR3 is 14 amino acids. Between the trimmed V and J ends, which lost 3 bases and 7 bases, there was a span of 13 bases. The germline V gene has CDR1 MDHEN and CDR2 SYDVKM. The CDR3 loop is CASSFGVVRQPQHF. DNA for the CDR3: TGTGCCAGCAGTTTCGGGGTGGTAAGGCAGCCCCAGCATTTT.

The V gene is TRBV12-3 or TRBV12-4, the J gene TRBJ2-2; D is ambiguous. Trimming took off 5 bases at V and 1 base at J, with 5 bases between the two ends. CDR3 length: 13 residues. CDR3 loop: CASSPKNTGELFF. CDR3 in DNA: TGTGCCAGCAGTCCCAAGAACACCGGGGAGCTGTTTTTT.

The chain couples TRBV9 to TRBJ1-5, with TRBD1 matching over 9 bases. This CDR3 contains 13 residues. Germline-derived CDR1 and CDR2 are SGDLS and YYNGEE. J gave up 6 bases and V 3 bases, and 1 base lay outside the gene matches. The CDR3 region has the DNA TGTGCCAGCAGCGACAGGGGGCTTCAGCCCCAGCATTTT. Encoded protein: CASSDRGLQPQHF.

This chain joins TRBV6-5 and TRBJ1-4; 7 bases match TRBD1. The V gene's germline CDR1 is MNHEY and CDR2 SVGAGI. The length of the CDR3 is 14 residues. The J segment lost 0 bases and the V segment lost 6 bases, leaving 1 base of the junction unmatched. The chain's CDR3 is CASRGTATNEKLFF. The CDR3 coding sequence is TGTGCCAGCAGGGGGACAGCAACTAATGAAAAACTGTTTTTT.

The rearrangement uses TRBV19 and TRBJ1-6; tentatively, D is TRBD1 (5 bases). The V gene's germline CDR1 is LNHDA and CDR2 SQIVND (reference sequence). Trimming took 7 bases from V and 7 from J, leaving 17 bases between them. This CDR3 has 15 amino acids. The CDR3 DNA reads TGTGCCAGTATGGGGCTGGGTTCACGAAATTCACCCCTCCACTTT. Its translation is CASMGLGSRNSPLHF.

V is TRBV6-1 and J is TRBJ1-1; tentative D call: TRBD1 (6 bases). The V end was cut by 2 bases, the J end by 0 bases, with 13 bases between. Per the germline V gene, CDR1 is MNHNS and CDR2 is SASEGT. This CDR3 spans 16 amino acids. CDR3 region: CASSESGGRLNTEAFF. The CDR3 nucleotides read TGTGCCAGCAGTGAAAGCGGGGGCAGGCTGAACACTGAAGCTTTCTTT.

The genes are TRBV19 and TRBJ1-6; the match to TRBD1 covers 7 bases. Germline loops: CDR1 LNHDA, CDR2 SQIVND (reference sequence). V lost 8 bases and J lost 10; bases outside the gene matches: 17. The CDR3 spans 16 residues. The CDR3 protein is CASHVGSNRGGSPLHF. Here the CDR3 DNA reads TGTGCCAGTCACGTAGGATCAAACAGGGGTGGATCACCCCTCCACTTT.

The V call is TRBV5-1, the J call TRBJ2-5; the match to TRBD2 covers 7 bases. The CDR3 spans 14 residues. J gave up 3 bases and V 5 bases, and 7 bases lay outside the gene matches. Germline CDR1 reads SGHRS; CDR2 reads YFSETQ. CDR3 nucleotides: TGCGCCAGCAGGGCCGCGGGAGAAAAAGAGACCCAGTACTTC. Protein product: CASRAAGEKETQYF. Looking up the rest from reference TRBV5-1 and TRBJ2-5 gives the full variable domain: KAGVTQTPRYLIKTRGQQVTLSCSPISGHRSVSWYQQTPGQGLQFLFEYFSETQRNKGNFPGRFSGRQFSNSRSEMNVSTLELGDSALYLCASRAAGEKETQYFGPGTRLLVL.